The 26 T cell receptor beta chains below were found in one sample sequenced in a study of cytotoxic CD8 clonotypes in ibrutinib-treated CLL (dated by TCRdb to the early 2020s). Preparation of the library involved the immunoSEQ multiplex PCR assay. TCRdb stores this immuneACCESS table with in-frame sequences only. Part of the clones is absent; in the studies checked, under half of the shortfall reflects unresolved V genes, and no reason is known for the rest. This sample lists fewer than 300,000 clones; 60% to 80% were detected once. The ten largest clones capture about 5% of the sample. The time point tag for this specimen amounts to: progressive disease on ibrutinib. Sequenced material: PBMCs, taken at disease progression, from a patient treated with ibrutinib. The receptor source for this set is a human donor with chronic lymphocytic leukemia.

V and J are TRBV7-9 and TRBJ2-7; no clear D gene. This CDR3 is built from 13 residues. V lost 0 bases, J lost 4 bases, and 7 bases lay in between. Germline V gene lookup returns CDR1 SEHNR and CDR2 FQNEAQ (reference sequence). CDR3 amino acids: CASSLAGVYEQYF. The CDR3 DNA sequence: TGTGCCAGCAGCTTAGCTGGTGTTTACGAGCAGTACTTC.

This chain links TRBV13 with TRBJ2-3; D is possibly TRBD1 or TRBD2 (5 bases each). V was clipped by 6 bases and J by 1 base, with 14 bases between them. Germline assignment: CDR1 PRHDT and CDR2 FYEKMQ (reference sequence). The CDR3 is made up of 15 amino acids. The CDR3 spells CASRNGVGGTDTQYF. DNA for the CDR3: TGTGCCAGCAGGAACGGGGTGGGGGGCACAGATACGCAGTATTTT. The variable domain in full, with the rest retrieved from reference TRBV13 and TRBJ2-3, is AAGVIQSPRHLIKEKRETATLKCYPIPRHDTVYWYQQGPGQDPQFLISFYEKMQSDKGSIPDRFSAQQFSDYHSELNMSSLELGDSALYFCASRNGVGGTDTQYFGPGTRLTVL.

The chain links TRBV27 to TRBJ1-2, with 8 bases that match TRBD1. V trimming: 6 bases; J trimming: 10 bases; junction bases outside the gene matches: 7. Germline CDR1 reads MNHEY; CDR2 reads SMNVEV (reference sequence). The CDR3 covers 12 residues. The DNA for the CDR3 is TGTGCCAGCAGGACAGGGGCCCTCCACTACACCTTC. Encoded protein: CASRTGALHYTF.

V usage is TRBV6-5 and J usage is TRBJ2-7, with 8 bases identical to TRBD2. The CDR3 covers 16 residues. Germline CDR1 MNHEY, CDR2 SVGAGI. After removal of 4 bases from V and 3 bases from J, the junction contained 11 bases not matched to a gene. This CDR3 is CASSSPGGREVYEQYF. The CDR3 DNA reads as TGTGCCAGCAGTTCCCCCGGAGGGCGGGAGGTCTACGAGCAGTACTTC.

This clone was seen a handful of times. The chain is built from TRBV2 and TRBJ1-2; 7 bases agree with TRBD1. The CDR3 contains 15 residues. In germline, CDR1 is SNHLY, CDR2 FYNNEI. V lost 6 bases to trimming and J lost 1 base; unmatched junction nucleotides: 8. Here the CDR3 reads CASSPTGPINYGYTF. The CDR3 region has the DNA TGTGCCAGCAGCCCGACAGGGCCCATTAACTATGGCTACACCTTC.

The chain has TRBV2 and TRBJ2-1, with TRBD1 identical over 9 bases. The CDR3 spans 17 residues. In germline, CDR1 is SNHLY, CDR2 FYNNEI. Trimming cost V 6 bases and J 4 bases; bases outside gene matches: 13. The CDR3 loop is CASRQELTGGHYNEQFF. In nucleotides, the CDR3 is TGTGCCAGCAGACAAGAACTGACAGGGGGGCATTACAATGAGCAGTTCTTC.

This clone occurred a few times. The CDR3 DNA sequence: TGTGCCAGCAGCTTCGGGACTAGTGTGGCCCATGAGCAGTTCTTC. This codes for CASSFGTSVAHEQFF. V usage is TRBV9 and J usage is TRBJ2-1; the match to TRBD2 covers 8 bases. This CDR3 is built from 15 residues. The germline CDR1 and CDR2 sequences are SGDLS and YYNGEE. The ends lost 4 bases at V and 8 bases at J; junction bases unmatched: 11. The full variable domain, with the rest looked up from reference TRBV9 and TRBJ2-1, is DSGVTQTPKHLITATGQRVTLRCSPRSGDLSVYWYQQSLDQGLQFLIQYYNGEERAKGNILERFSAQQFPDLHSELNLSSLELGDSALYFCASSFGTSVAHEQFFGPGTRLTVL.

The V call is TRBV7-3, the J call TRBJ2-2; 13 bases line up with TRBD2. This CDR3 contains 16 residues. Germline CDR1 reads SGHTA; CDR2 reads FQGTGA. V was pared by 2 bases and J by 6 bases, with 3 bases of the junction left unmatched. The CDR3 loop reads CASSLLGLAGAGELFF. The CDR3 DNA reads TGTGCCAGCAGCTTACTCGGACTAGCGGGAGCCGGGGAGCTGTTTTTT.

The gene calls are TRBV7-9 and TRBJ2-2; 10 bases are shared with TRBD2. The junction had 7 bases not matched to a gene; V was cut back by 0 bases and J by 3 bases. The CDR3 is made up of 18 amino acids. Germline CDR1 and CDR2: SEHNR and FQNEAQ (reference sequence). The CDR3 DNA reads TGTGCCAGCAGCTTAGCGCCGGAAGCGGGAGGGTACACCGGGGAGCTGTTTTTT. Its translation is CASSLAPEAGGYTGELFF. Full variable domain (remainder filled in from reference TRBV7-9 and TRBJ2-2): DTGVSQNPRHKITKRGQNVTFRCDPISEHNRLYWYRQTLGQGPEFLTYFQNEAQLEKSRLLSDRFSAERPKGSFSTLEIQRTEQGDSAMYLCASSLAPEAGGYTGELFFGEGSRLTVL.

The V call is TRBV6-6, the J call TRBJ1-1; no clear D. CDR1 and CDR2 from the germline V gene are MNHNY and SVGAGI (reference sequence). The CDR3 extends over 10 amino acids. The V and J ends lost 2 bases and 5 bases respectively, with 0 bases between them. Here the CDR3 DNA reads TGTGCCAGCAGTTACACTGAAGCTTTCTTT. Encoded protein: CASSYTEAFF.

V gene TRBV14 combines with J gene TRBJ2-3; D not certain. V lost 4 bases, J lost 2 bases, and 7 bases lay in between. Per the germline V gene, CDR1 is SGHDN and CDR2 is FVKESK. The CDR3 extends over 13 amino acids. The DNA of the CDR3 is TGTGCCAGCAGCCGATACACCACAGATACGCAGTATTTT. Its protein is CASSRYTTDTQYF.

V is TRBV5-6 and J is TRBJ2-2; TRBD1 or TRBD2 may be the D gene (5 bases each). The CDR3 is 15 residues long. Germline V CDR1 and CDR2: SGHDT, YYEEEE. Between the trimmed V and J ends, which lost 2 bases and 4 bases, there was a span of 12 bases. CDR3 in DNA: TGTGCCAGCAGCTTTCTGGGGGAGCCCACCGGGGAGCTGTTTTTT. This gives the protein CASSFLGEPTGELFF.

The chain has TRBV19 and TRBJ1-4; D not resolved. The length of the CDR3 is 13 residues. The V end was cut by 8 bases, the J end by 1 base, with 8 bases between. In germline, CDR1 is LNHDA, CDR2 SQIVND (reference sequence). The CDR3, as DNA: TGTGCCAGTTCAGGCGGAACTAATGAAAAACTGTTTTTT. Its protein is CASSGGTNEKLFF.

V usage is TRBV6-5 and J usage is TRBJ2-5, with D tentatively TRBD2 (6 bases). CDR1 is MNHEY and CDR2 is SVGAGI in the germline V gene. CDR3 size: 14 residues. V was shortened by 2 bases and J by 2 bases, with 9 bases between the two germline ends. For the CDR3, the DNA is TGTGCCAGCAGTTACCTAAGCGGGCAAGAGACCCAGTACTTC. Amino acid sequence: CASSYLSGQETQYF.

The chain employs TRBV7-3 and TRBJ1-1; no reliable D call. CDR3 size: 17 residues. The V end lost 5 bases, the J end lost 0 bases, and 19 bases lay between the germline ends. Per the germline V gene, CDR1 is SGHTA and CDR2 is FQGTGA. CDR3 in DNA: TGTGCCAGCAGCCGCTCCCCCCGACAAGCAGTGAACACTGAAGCTTTCTTT. Residues: CASSRSPRQAVNTEAFF.

The V gene is TRBV7-8, the J gene TRBJ2-1, with TRBD2 as a possible D gene (7 bases). Germline V gene sequence: CDR1 SGHVS, CDR2 FQNEAQ. CDR3 length: 15 amino acids. The V and J ends lost 1 base and 4 bases respectively, with 11 bases between them. CDR3 nucleotides: TGTGCCAGCAGCTTAGAGGGAGGGGGGTACAATGAGCAGTTCTTC. Residues: CASSLEGGGYNEQFF.

V is TRBV19 and J is TRBJ2-7; TRBD1 matches at 7 bases. V shed 6 bases, J shed 3 bases, and the junction held 8 bases outside the gene matches. The germline gives CDR1 LNHDA, CDR2 SQIVND (reference sequence). The CDR3 extends over 14 amino acids. The CDR3 here is CASRQKGGNYEQYF. CDR3 sequence (DNA): TGTGCCAGTAGGCAGAAAGGGGGCAACTACGAGCAGTACTTC.

The chain uses TRBV29-1 and TRBJ2-1; D assignment may be TRBD1 or TRBD2 (5 bases each). The CDR3 runs to 17 residues. The V end lost 5 bases, the J end lost 10 bases, and 30 bases lay between the germline ends. Per germline, CDR1 SQVTM and CDR2 ANQGSEA. The CDR3 nucleotides read TGCAGCGTTCTCTTGGCAAGGAGAGGGACGAAGTCCAGGGAGCAGTTCTTC. The encoded protein is CSVLLARRGTKSREQFF.

This clone has more than one count but fewer than ten. The chain employs TRBV27 and TRBJ2-7; D is perhaps TRBD2 (7 bases). Trimming took 3 bases from V and 3 from J, leaving 9 bases between them. In germline, CDR1 is MNHEY, CDR2 SMNVEV (reference sequence). The length of the CDR3 is 13 residues. The chain's CDR3 is CASSLGGHYEQYF. CDR3 in DNA: TGTGCCAGCAGTTTGGGGGGGCACTACGAGCAGTACTTC.

The CDR3 here is CATSRTSGHSNTEAFF. The CDR3 region has the DNA TGTGCCACCAGCAGGACTTCGGGACACTCGAACACTGAAGCTTTCTTT. This chain links TRBV15 with TRBJ1-1; perhaps TRBD1 as D (6 bases). V lost 3 bases, J lost 1 base, and 15 bases lay in between. The germline gives CDR1 LNHNV, CDR2 YYDKDF (reference sequence). CDR3 length: 16 amino acids. The full variable domain, completed using reference TRBV15 and TRBJ1-1, is DAMVIQNPRYQVTQFGKPVTLSCSQTLNHNVMYWYQQKSSQAPKLLFHYYDKDFNNEADTPDNFQSRRPNTSFCFLDIRSPGLGDTAMYLCATSRTSGHSNTEAFFGQGTRLTVV.

The rearrangement links TRBV7-2 to TRBJ1-6; 10 bases match TRBD1. The CDR3 is 18 amino acids. Germline V gene sequence: CDR1 SGHTA, CDR2 FQGNSA. V was pared by 5 bases and J by 10 bases, with 17 bases of the junction left unmatched. The CDR3 reads CASSRIAGTGAVRSPLHF. CDR3 coding DNA: TGTGCCAGCAGCCGAATCGCGGGGACAGGGGCTGTTAGGTCACCCCTCCACTTT.

This rearrangement joins TRBV13 to TRBJ1-3; 8 bases are a match to TRBD1. V trimming: 3 bases; J trimming: 0 bases; junction bases outside the gene matches: 4. Germline assignment: CDR1 PRHDT and CDR2 FYEKMQ (reference sequence). This CDR3 is 16 amino acids long. CDR3 in DNA: TGTGCCAGCAGCTTCGGGACAGGCCGCTCTGGAAACACCATATATTTT. The encoded protein is CASSFGTGRSGNTIYF.

The chain links TRBV13 to TRBJ2-1; D could derive from TRBD1 or TRBD2 (7 bases each). CDR1 is PRHDT and CDR2 is FYEKMQ in the germline V gene (reference sequence). V lost 4 bases to trimming and J lost 0 bases, with 10 bases between them. The CDR3 sequence is 15 residues long. CDR3 coding DNA: TGTGCCAGCAGCTCAGGGGGGGACTCCTACAATGAGCAGTTCTTC. Translated: CASSSGGDSYNEQFF.

There are a few counts of this clone. The chain links TRBV10-3 to TRBJ2-1; D is uncertain. The V and J ends lost 3 bases and 12 bases respectively, with 15 bases between them. Germline V gene data show CDR1 as ENHRY and CDR2 as SYGVKD. The CDR3 sequence is 13 residues long. CDR3 protein: CAISDQSHAGQFF. Written as DNA, the CDR3 is TGTGCCATCAGTGATCAGTCCCACGCTGGGCAGTTCTTC.

CDR3 sequence reads: CASSAREAGANYGYTF. CDR3 sequence (DNA): TGTGCCAGCAGCGCACGGGAGGCAGGGGCTAACTATGGCTACACCTTC. The rearrangement uses TRBV21-1 and TRBJ1-2. TRBV21-1 is annotated as a pseudogene. This CDR3 is built from 16 residues.

This rearrangement joins TRBV28 to TRBJ1-2; unclear D gene. Trimming stripped 6 bases from V and 4 bases from J, with 15 bases between. Germline V gives CDR1 MDHEN, CDR2 SYDVKM. The CDR3 is made up of 14 amino acids. The CDR3 DNA is TGTGCCAGCAGCTCGGACTCCAGGACCTATGGCTACACCTTC. Translated, it gives CASSSDSRTYGYTF.